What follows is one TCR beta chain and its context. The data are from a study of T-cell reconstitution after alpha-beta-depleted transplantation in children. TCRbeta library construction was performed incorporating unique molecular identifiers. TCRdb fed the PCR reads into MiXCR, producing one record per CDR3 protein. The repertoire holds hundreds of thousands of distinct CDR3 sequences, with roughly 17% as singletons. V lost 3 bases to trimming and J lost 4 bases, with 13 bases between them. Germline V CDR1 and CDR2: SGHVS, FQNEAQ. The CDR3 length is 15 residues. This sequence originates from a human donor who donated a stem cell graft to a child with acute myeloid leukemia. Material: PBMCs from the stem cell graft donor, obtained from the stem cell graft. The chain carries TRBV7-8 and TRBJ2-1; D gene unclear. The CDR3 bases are TGTGCCAGCAGCTTGGAGAGCTGGCCGTACAATGAGCAGTTCTTC. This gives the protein CASSLESWPYNEQFF. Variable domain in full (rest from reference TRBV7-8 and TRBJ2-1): GAGVSQSPRYKVAKRGQDVALRCDPISGHVSLFWYQQALGQGPEFLTYFQNEAQLDKSGLPSDRFFAERPEGSVSTLKIQRTQQEDSAVYLCASSLESWPYNEQFFGPGTRLTVL.